This paragraph reports one T cell receptor beta chain. The sample originates from a study of blood T cells in healthy people across ages. The CDR3 totals 14 residues. Germline values: CDR1 MNHNS, CDR2 SASEGT. The V end lost 7 bases, the J end lost 3 bases, and 15 bases lay between the germline ends. For the second PCR, which ran for roughly 6 to 11 cycles, a sample-barcoded 5' primer and a J-beta primer mix were used. In TCRdb, the 5' RACE reads were re-called with MiXCR into one record per CDR3 protein. Among about 940,000 distinct CDR3 sequences, about 44% were seen once, and the ten largest hold roughly 12%.

This rearrangement joins TRBV6-1 to TRBJ1-1; D unresolved. This clonotype originated in a man under 40 in good health. Sequenced sample: blood. The CDR3 DNA sequence: TGTGCCAGCATGGTGGTAGGGTTTTACACTGAAGCTTTCTTT. Protein product: CASMVVGFYTEAFF.